The 25 T cell receptor beta chains presented below share a single source sample, sequenced in a study of post-analysis software for immune sequencing data (dated by TCRdb to the mid-2010s). Overall study results and their limits: Patients showed significantly higher frequencies than controls for five TRBV segments, among them TRBV5-6, TRBV5-1 and TRBV20-1.

These receptors have no identified antigens. The library was produced with PCR. The sample was run on an Illumina HiSeq 2500. Unique molecular identifiers were incorporated into TCR beta cDNA libraries to reduce PCR and sequencing biases. The public reads were reprocessed in TCRdb via fastp at Q25 and MiXCR, keeping in-frame beta chains. Merged by CDR3 protein, the rows form single entries marked with the most common genes and DNA. The sample data list 650,000 to 900,000 distinct CDR3 sequences, and roughly 50% of these were observed just once. The ten largest account for 4.9% of the sample. Material for sequencing was blood. These receptors originate from a girl between 10 and 17 years old with multiple sclerosis.

The table lists this clonotype with a few counts. The rearrangement uses TRBV29-1 and TRBJ2-7; D is perhaps TRBD1 (5 bases). Germline V lookup: CDR1 SQVTM, CDR2 ANQGSEA. Trimming stripped 3 bases from V and 1 base from J, with 10 bases between. This CDR3 is built from 13 residues. CDR3: CSVEMTDSYEQYF. CDR3 coding DNA: TGCAGCGTTGAGATGACAGATTCCTACGAGCAGTACTTC.

The chain couples TRBV14 to TRBJ2-7; D is unresolved. Germline CDR1 SGHDN, CDR2 FVKESK. The CDR3 loop spans 12 amino acids. The germline V and J ends were trimmed by 1 base and 6 bases, with 7 bases remaining between them. CDR3 sequence: CASSQASFEQYF. CDR3 DNA: TGTGCCAGCAGCCAAGCTTCTTTCGAGCAGTACTTC.

V usage is TRBV29-1 and J usage is TRBJ2-3; tentatively, D is TRBD2 (6 bases). The germline V and J ends were trimmed by 0 bases and 2 bases, with 15 bases remaining between them. The CDR3 spans 16 residues. The V gene's germline CDR1 is SQVTM and CDR2 ANQGSEA. CDR3 nucleotide sequence: TGCAGCGTTGAAGAGAGAGGGGAGGTTTACACAGATACGCAGTATTTT. The encoded protein is CSVEERGEVYTDTQYF.

The sample holds a few counts of this clonotype. J is TRBJ2-5 and V is TRBV6-5; D possibly uses TRBD1 or TRBD2 (5 bases each). The J call may be incorrect, as the DNA end agrees better with TRBJ2-7. This CDR3 spans 14 amino acids. CDR1 MNHEY and CDR2 SVGAGI come from the germline V gene. CDR3 sequence reads: CASSYQGVGYEQYF. The CDR3 bases are TGTGCCAGCAGTTATCAGGGAGTCGGGTACGAGCAGTACTTC.

This chain connects TRBV6-4 to TRBJ1-6, with 11 bases that match TRBD1. J lost 10 bases, V lost 3 bases, and 2 bases had no gene match. Germline CDR1 MRHNA, CDR2 SNTAGT. The CDR3 has 14 amino acids. The CDR3 DNA reads as TGTGCCAGCAGTGAACGGACAGGGGGCTCACCCCTCCACTTT. Amino acids: CASSERTGGSPLHF.

The chain combines TRBV6-2 or TRBV6-3 with TRBJ1-2; TRBD1 matches 9 bases. Germline V gives CDR1 MNHEY, CDR2 SVGEGT. CDR3 length: 15 residues. The junction had 9 bases not matched to a gene; V was cut back by 6 bases and J by 4 bases. CDR3 in amino acids: CASSYGTGPIYGYTF. The CDR3 bases are TGTGCCAGCAGCTACGGGACAGGGCCCATCTATGGCTACACCTTC.

The table lists this clonotype with a few counts. The chain uses TRBV29-1 and TRBJ2-7, with 12 bases lining up with TRBD2. J lost 3 bases, V lost 0 bases, and 3 bases had no gene match. The V gene's germline CDR1 is SQVTM and CDR2 ANQGSEA. This CDR3 contains 15 residues. The CDR3 nucleotides are TGCAGCGTTGAAGATCGGACTAGCGGGATCTACGAGCAGTACTTC. This codes for CSVEDRTSGIYEQYF.

The chain uses TRBV20-1 and TRBJ1-2; D is unresolved. V was trimmed by 6 bases and J by 4 bases, leaving 12 bases between them. Looked up from germline, CDR1 is DFQATT and CDR2 is SNEGSKA (reference sequence). The CDR3 covers 12 residues. The CDR3, as DNA: TGCAGTGCGGTGCTTTCCGGCTATGGCTACACCTTC. It translates to CSAVLSGYGYTF.

This clonotype has a handful of counts. The chain has TRBV7-6 and TRBJ2-3, with D maybe TRBD2 (6 bases). In germline, CDR1 is SGHVS, CDR2 FNYEAQ. This CDR3 is built from 16 residues. V dropped 0 bases and J dropped 1 base, with 11 bases sitting between them. CDR3 DNA: TGTGCCAGCAGCTTAGCTGGGTCTAGCGGCACAGATACGCAGTATTTT. This encodes CASSLAGSSGTDTQYF.

This sequence joins TRBV6-2 or TRBV6-3 and TRBJ1-5, with TRBD1 matching 10 bases. V was clipped by 2 bases and J by 4 bases; unmatched bases: 11. This CDR3 comprises 18 residues. Germline loops: CDR1 MNHEY, CDR2 SVGEGT. CDR3 in amino acids: CASSYPGTGDLPNQPQHF. The DNA of the CDR3 is TGTGCCAGCAGTTACCCCGGGACAGGGGATCTCCCGAATCAGCCCCAGCATTTT.

This chain links TRBV10-3 with TRBJ1-1, with a possible D match to TRBD1 (6 bases). Germline-derived CDR1 and CDR2 are ENHRY and SYGVKD. The CDR3 totals 13 residues. Trimming took off 8 bases at V and 5 bases at J, with 15 bases between the two ends. The CDR3 spells CAIGPRGETEAFF. The CDR3 coding sequence is TGTGCCATCGGGCCCAGGGGAGAAACTGAAGCTTTCTTT.

The V and J genes are TRBV13 and TRBJ1-1, with D perhaps TRBD1 (5 bases). This CDR3 has 13 amino acids. The V end lost 6 bases, the J end lost 1 base, and 9 bases lay between the germline ends. Germline assignment: CDR1 PRHDT and CDR2 FYEKMQ (reference sequence). The CDR3 spells CASRPTENTEAFF. The DNA for the CDR3 is TGTGCCAGCAGACCGACAGAGAACACTGAAGCTTTCTTT.

The CDR3 spells CASSPWVALSTDTQYF. In nucleotides, the CDR3 is TGCGCCAGCAGCCCCTGGGTCGCTCTTAGCACAGATACGCAGTATTTT. The chain has TRBV4-3 and TRBJ2-3; D remains unclear. V dropped 4 bases and J dropped 0 bases, with 14 bases sitting between them. The CDR3 runs 16 residues. CDR1 LGHNA and CDR2 YSLEER come from the germline V gene.

This clonotype came up many times. CDR3 sequence: CASSLSWTNNEQFF. DNA of the CDR3: TGTGCCAGCAGTTTATCGTGGACCAACAATGAGCAGTTCTTC. The rearrangement links TRBV27 to TRBJ2-1; D call uncertain. V was clipped by 0 bases and J by 5 bases, with 8 bases between them. The CDR3 spans 14 residues. The germline V gene encodes CDR1 MNHEY and CDR2 SMNVEV (reference sequence).

The chain carries TRBV12-3 or TRBV12-4 and TRBJ1-4; D call uncertain. The CDR3 sequence is 14 residues long. V was pared by 3 bases and J by 7 bases, with 12 bases between. CDR3 in DNA: TGTGCCAGCAGTTTGGCACGGGGAGCTGAAAAACTGTTTTTT. Translation gives CASSLARGAEKLFF.

The CDR3 coding sequence is TGTGCCCGAAGGGACAGACCCTACGAGCAGTACTTC. Protein product: CARRDRPYEQYF. The gene calls are TRBV25-1 and TRBJ2-7, with 7 bases that match TRBD1. The germline CDR1 and CDR2 sequences are MGHDK and SYGVNS. Unmatched junction bases numbered 6, after V lost 11 bases and J lost 2 bases. This CDR3 region has 12 residues.

This clonotype occurred once. This chain connects TRBV7-9 to TRBJ2-7, with D unresolved. The germline V gene has CDR1 SEHNR and CDR2 FQNEAQ (reference sequence). This CDR3 is 15 amino acids long. The germline V and J ends were trimmed by 5 bases and 2 bases, with 16 bases remaining between them. The CDR3 DNA sequence: TGTGCCAGCAGCGGGGTTAAGGACCGCGCCTACGAGCAGTACTTC. This encodes CASSGVKDRAYEQYF.

The chain combines TRBV3-1 with TRBJ2-4, with a tentative D call TRBD1 (5 bases). The DNA end lines up better with TRBJ2-7; the J call may be wrong. CDR1 LGHDT and CDR2 YNNKEL come from the germline V gene (reference sequence). This CDR3 has 14 amino acids. CDR3 residues: CASSVRVGAHEQYF. CDR3 nucleotide sequence: TGTGCCAGCAGCGTAAGGGTAGGGGCCCACGAGCAGTACTTC.

The CDR3 is CASSTPTSGRWIEQYF. For the CDR3, the DNA is TGTGCCAGCAGCACACCGACTAGCGGGAGGTGGATCGAGCAGTACTTC. V and J are TRBV7-2 and TRBJ2-7, with 13 bases matching TRBD2. CDR3 size: 16 residues. Germline CDR1 SGHTA, CDR2 FQGNSA. V trimming: 5 bases; J trimming: 6 bases; junction bases outside the gene matches: 10.

This clonotype was counted between two and nine times. This chain uses TRBV9 with TRBJ2-7, with D uncertain. The CDR3 has 14 amino acids. CDR1 is SGDLS, CDR2 YYNGEE, per germline. Trimming cost V 0 bases and J 1 base, with 8 bases left between them. The CDR3 bases are TGTGCCAGCAGCGTAGGGAAGGGTTCCTACGAGCAGTACTTC. It is translated as CASSVGKGSYEQYF.

The J gene is TRBJ2-4, the V gene TRBV12-3 or TRBV12-4; 9 nucleotides agree with TRBD2. The CDR3 covers 14 residues. Unmatched junction bases numbered 10, after V lost 3 bases and J lost 13 bases. CDR3 amino acids: CASSLAGGGDEQYF. CDR3 in DNA: TGTGCCAGCAGTTTGGCGGGAGGGGGAGATGAGCAGTACTTC.

This clonotype has just a few counts. The chain uses TRBV27 and TRBJ2-1; TRBD2 is a possible D gene (6 bases). The CDR3 loop spans 14 amino acids. With 5 bases removed from V and 6 bases from J, the gap between germline ends came to 14 bases. Germline values: CDR1 MNHEY, CDR2 SMNVEV (reference sequence). The CDR3 loop reads CASSPPLAVNEQFF. The DNA for the CDR3 is TGTGCCAGCAGTCCCCCACTAGCAGTCAATGAGCAGTTCTTC.

This clonotype has just a few counts. The V call is TRBV12-3 or TRBV12-4, the J call TRBJ2-7; no reliable D call. V gave up 3 bases and J gave up 5 bases, with 11 bases separating them. The CDR3 covers 13 residues. CDR3 sequence: CASSLVPPNEQYF. CDR3 bases: TGTGCCAGCAGTTTGGTCCCTCCGAACGAGCAGTACTTC.

The chain couples TRBV7-3 to TRBJ1-3, with no clear D. The CDR3 runs to 14 residues. V lost 5 bases and J lost 3, with 11 bases in between. Germline CDR1 SGHTA, CDR2 FQGTGA. This chain's CDR3 is CASSPAGNGNTIYF. The CDR3 nucleotides are TGTGCCAGCAGCCCCGCCGGGAATGGAAACACCATATATTTT.

This clonotype appeared a few times. The chain is built from TRBV7-2 and TRBJ2-7, with 15 bases aligning to TRBD2. V lost 5 bases and J lost 7; bases outside the gene matches: 18. This CDR3 contains 19 residues. Germline lookup yields CDR1 SGHTA and CDR2 FQGNSA. CDR3 protein: CASSPPGGLAGGRSSEQYF. The CDR3 DNA sequence: TGTGCCAGCAGCCCACCGGGGGGACTAGCGGGAGGACGATCCTCTGAGCAGTACTTC.